One sample yielded the 5 T cell receptor beta chains listed below, sequenced in a study of T-cell memory formation after mild COVID-19. Each CDR3 protein is one row after TCRdb ran MiXCR on the 5' RACE reads. The top ten clones hold roughly 14% of a sample with under 400,000 distinct CDR3 sequences, 28% of them seen once. The sample consisted of PBMCs or a T cell subset sorted from them (not recorded which). The source of these receptors is an adult woman who had mild COVID-19 (a few samples of this study predate the infection). Cell type and time point are not known.

This clonotype was seen only a few times. The chain carries TRBV4-1 and TRBJ2-5; D gene uncertain. Germline values: CDR1 MGHRA, CDR2 YSYEKL. The CDR3 sequence is 16 residues long. The V end lost 0 bases, the J end lost 5 bases, and 16 bases lay between the germline ends. CDR3 sequence (DNA): TGCGCCAGCAGCCAAGACCCCGTGGGCCGCAGGGAGACCCAGTACTTC. Amino acids: CASSQDPVGRRETQYF.

The chain has TRBV25-1 and TRBJ2-5; D could derive from TRBD1 or TRBD2 (7 bases each). The germline gives CDR1 MGHDK, CDR2 SYGVNS. The V end lost 7 bases, the J end lost 6 bases, and 24 bases lay between the germline ends. CDR3 size: 16 residues. This chain's CDR3 is CASKGFIRQGGKTQYF. The CDR3, as DNA: TGTGCCAGCAAAGGCTTTATTAGACAGGGAGGGAAGACCCAGTACTTC.

The chain links TRBV18 to TRBJ1-3; D uncertain. The V gene's germline CDR1 is KGHSH and CDR2 LQKENI. Trimming cost V 2 bases and J 0 bases, with 17 bases left between them. The CDR3 is 18 amino acids. The CDR3 coding sequence is TGTGCCAGCTCACCAGCCTCGGGGAGCCGAAGCTCTGGAAACACCATATATTTT. Protein product: CASSPASGSRSSGNTIYF.

Ten or more counts support this clonotype. The chain uses TRBV6-5 and TRBJ1-4; D perhaps matches TRBD1 (6 bases). V lost 6 bases and J lost 1, with 15 bases in between. CDR3 length equals 16 residues. In germline, CDR1 is MNHEY, CDR2 SVGAGI. The CDR3 DNA reads as TGTGCCAGCAGCAAGACGGGGGGCCGAACTAATGAAAAACTGTTTTTT. Amino acids: CASSKTGGRTNEKLFF.

The chain employs TRBV7-9 and TRBJ1-1; D is undetermined. Germline-derived CDR1 and CDR2 are SEHNR and FQNEAQ (reference sequence). The CDR3 is made up of 12 amino acids. Between the trimmed V and J ends, which lost 4 bases and 11 bases, there was a span of 14 bases. Written as DNA, the CDR3 is TGTGCCAGCAGCTCCGCGGAGGTGCAGGCTTTCTTT. Its protein product is CASSSAEVQAFF.